The 5 T cell receptor beta chains below all came from one sample that was sequenced in a study of CXCR3-negative and CXCR3-positive naive CD8 T cells. The method, 5' RACE with UMI labels, was used to prepare the TRB cDNA libraries. No DNA is given; TCRdb re-called the 5' RACE reads and lists each CDR3 protein once. With over 100,000 distinct CDR3 sequences in the sample, the ten largest clones hold approximately 0.5%. Sequencing was carried out using naive CXCR3- CD8+ T cells from blood. The subset here: CD45RO-CCR7+CD27+CD95- naive CD8+ T cells lacking CXCR3 (TNR3-). The receptors originated from a human donor in good health. Some clones in this sample may be carry-over from other donors' samples.

This chain joins TRBV21-1 and TRBJ1-1. TRBV21-1 is a pseudogene. This CDR3 is built from 14 residues. The CDR3 protein is CASSGRTENTEAFF.

The rearrangement uses TRBV5-1 and TRBJ2-7. The germline CDR1 and CDR2 sequences are SGHRS and YFSETQ. The CDR3 sequence is 13 residues long. CDR3 amino acids: CASSRNGDHEQYF. The variable domain in full, completed from reference TRBV5-1 and TRBJ2-7, reads KAGVTQTPRYLIKTRGQQVTLSCSPISGHRSVSWYQQTPGQGLQFLFEYFSETQRNKGNFPGRFSGRQFSNSRSEMNVSTLELGDSALYLCASSRNGDHEQYFGPGTRLTVT.

This chain links TRBV7-2 with TRBJ2-4; absent DNA, TCRdb's TRBD1 call cannot be checked. The germline V gene has CDR1 SGHTA and CDR2 FQGNSA. The CDR3 is 13 amino acids. CDR3 loop: CASRTRAADIQYF.

The chain uses TRBV11-2 and TRBJ2-3; TCRdb proposes TRBD1, but this gene call is untestable without DNA. This CDR3 has 17 amino acids. Germline assignment: CDR1 SGHAT and CDR2 FQNNGV. CDR3 sequence: CASSFPWGTGGTDTQYF.

The gene calls are TRBV6-2 or TRBV6-3 and TRBJ1-3. Germline CDR1 and CDR2: MNHEY and SVGEGT. This CDR3 contains 16 residues. CDR3 residues: CASSTPRISSGNTIYF.